This TCR beta chain emerged from a study of CD8 T cells in ankylosing spondylitis (dated by TCRdb to 2015 to 2018). Background for the entire study: To find TCR variants linked to disease, the study profiled T cell receptor beta repertoires in ankylosing spondylitis patients and healthy donors. The full study cohort was made up of 20 to 25 ankylosing spondylitis patients and fewer than 120 healthy donors. Peripheral blood was sampled, and synovial fluid was also collected from ankylosing spondylitis patients.

The sequencer listed for this sample is Illumina HiSeq 2500. TCR beta libraries were prepared by quantitative 5'-RACE with molecular barcodes. As for the authors' bioinformatics: A new computational method, built on a probabilistic model of VDJ rearrangement, was used to identify disease-linked TCR variants. The raw public reads went through TCRdb reprocessing: fastp at Q25, MiXCR clone calling, in-frame beta chains kept. All rows with the same CDR3 protein become a single entry with the most common DNA and genes. These V and J calls rely on TCRdb rather than the paper's analysis. Here the sample has some 87,000 distinct CDR3 sequences; approximately 30% occur a single time. The ten most abundant clones make up roughly 60% of the sample. This clonotype came up many times. The antigen it binds to is not known. No much larger clonotype is one base removed from it; base qualities were not supplied. General conclusions and limits of the study: Some TCR beta motif variants had previously been reported in synovial fluid and blood of reactive arthritis patients, which suggested common disease-initiation mechanisms. The disease-linked clones had a CD8+ phenotype and were found at relatively low frequencies in peripheral blood. The disease-linked clones were reported to be significantly enriched in matched synovial fluid samples from ankylosing spondylitis patients. Blood from ankylosing spondylitis patients appeared to be characterized by a TCR beta motif composed of roughly 8 highly homologous amino acid variants.

The CDR3 holds 11 amino acids from the cysteine to the phenylalanine. Of the read, only the CDR3 DNA is kept; its 33 bases are in frame from base 1. The junction shows trimming of 3 bases on V and 5 bases on J, plus 7 bases between the germline ends. Via the germline V gene (reference sequence), CDR1 is DFQATT and CDR2 SNEGSKA. The sequence is built from TRBV20-1 and TRBJ2-5; the D gene remains uncertain. Specimen: blood, either unsorted or a sorted T cell fraction (not recorded which). The TCR sequence derives from a male donor with ankylosing spondylitis or in good health (not recorded which). The CDR3 in this case is CSARITETQYF. The bases are TGCAGTGCTAGGATCACGGAGACCCAGTACTTC.